The rows below give T cell receptor beta chains drawn from one sample of a study of cytomegalovirus exposure and HLA in healthy donors. The repertoire was sequenced with immunoSEQ multiplex PCR; TCRdb's copy has only in-frame clones and lacks some. The sample lists some 270,000 clones; around 85% were seen once. Sequences were obtained from PBMCs. The receptors stem from a woman under 30 in good health and CMV-seronegative. CDR3s include the opening cysteine and the closing phenylalanine or tryptophan. A D gene is named only where the DNA matches it firmly. Clone sizes are given selectively: once, few, many, or a class where the clone is expanded.

CDR3nt: TGCGCCAGCAGTGAGGGGGCCAACAATCAGCCCCAGCATTTT; CDR3aa: CASSEGANNQPQHF; j_gene: TRBJ1-5; d_gene: TRBD1; abundance: -; v_gene: TRBV5-1
CDR3nt: TGTGCCTGGAGTGGAACGCCCGGGGACACTGAAGCTTTCTTT; CDR3aa: CAWSGTPGDTEAFF; j_gene: TRBJ1-1; d_gene: -; abundance: -; v_gene: TRBV30
CDR3nt: TGCAGCGTTTCGGACAGGGGGTTAGATGGCTACACCTTC; CDR3aa: CSVSDRGLDGYTF; j_gene: TRBJ1-2; d_gene: TRBD1; abundance: -; v_gene: TRBV29-1
CDR3nt: TGTGCCAGCAGCTCCGGACTAGCAGAGACCCAGTACTTC; CDR3aa: CASSSGLAETQYF; j_gene: TRBJ2-5; d_gene: TRBD2; abundance: few; v_gene: TRBV6-4
CDR3nt: TGCAGCGTTGAATGGGGCGATATTTCGCGTGGCTACACCTTC; CDR3aa: CSVEWGDISRGYTF; j_gene: TRBJ1-2; d_gene: -; abundance: -; v_gene: TRBV29-1
CDR3nt: TGCGCCAGCAGCTCTCCGAGACAGGGGGCGGTGGGAAACATTCAGTACTTC; CDR3aa: CASSSPRQGAVGNIQYF; j_gene: TRBJ2-4; d_gene: TRBD1; abundance: -; v_gene: TRBV5-1
CDR3nt: TGTGCCAGCGGGGTAGGGGGCGCTTTGAGCGAGCAGTACTTC; CDR3aa: CASGVGGALSEQYF; j_gene: TRBJ2-7; d_gene: TRBD1; abundance: -; v_gene: TRBV5-4
CDR3nt: TGTGCCAAACAAGAGGGGACTAGCGGGAGCCCGGCCACAGATACGCAGTATTTT; CDR3aa: CAKQEGTSGSPATDTQYF; j_gene: TRBJ2-3; d_gene: TRBD2; abundance: -; v_gene: TRBV2
CDR3nt: TGTGCCAGCAGCCGTAGTGGGAACACTGAAGCTTTCTTT; CDR3aa: CASSRSGNTEAFF; j_gene: TRBJ1-1; d_gene: -; abundance: -; v_gene: TRBV11-2
CDR3nt: TGTGCCAGCAGTCTATTACAGGGAAATGAAGCTTTCTTT; CDR3aa: CASSLLQGNEAFF; j_gene: TRBJ1-1; d_gene: -; abundance: -; v_gene: TRBV27
CDR3nt: TGTGCCAGCAGTTCAGAGGGTTGGGGTTCACCCCTCCACTTT; CDR3aa: CASSSEGWGSPLHF; j_gene: TRBJ1-6; d_gene: -; abundance: -; v_gene: TRBV28
CDR3nt: TGCAGCGTTGAACCCCTAGCGGGGGGAAGGACCGGGGAGCTGTTTTTT; CDR3aa: CSVEPLAGGRTGELFF; j_gene: TRBJ2-2; d_gene: TRBD2; abundance: -; v_gene: TRBV29-1
CDR3nt: TGTGCCAGCAGTACAGGGGGCGCGAACACCGGGGAGCTGTTTTTT; CDR3aa: CASSTGGANTGELFF; j_gene: TRBJ2-2; d_gene: TRBD1; abundance: -; v_gene: TRBV28
CDR3nt: TGTGCCAGCAGCTTAGGGACTTCTGGCACAGATACGCAGTATTTT; CDR3aa: CASSLGTSGTDTQYF; j_gene: TRBJ2-3; d_gene: -; abundance: -; v_gene: TRBV7-2
CDR3nt: TGTGCCAGCAGAGACAGGGGGACCCACGAGCAGTACTTC; CDR3aa: CASRDRGTHEQYF; j_gene: TRBJ2-7; d_gene: TRBD1; abundance: -; v_gene: TRBV6-5
CDR3nt: TGTGCCTGGAGTGTACGGGGGGGCTCCTACGAGCAGTACTTC; CDR3aa: CAWSVRGGSYEQYF; j_gene: TRBJ2-7; d_gene: TRBD2; abundance: -; v_gene: TRBV30
CDR3nt: TGTGCCAGCAGTTACGGCGGCTTCGATGGCTACACCTTC; CDR3aa: CASSYGGFDGYTF; j_gene: TRBJ1-2; d_gene: -; abundance: -; v_gene: TRBV6-5
CDR3nt: TGTGCCAGCAGCTTAGGACTGCAAGAGACCCAGTACTTC; CDR3aa: CASSLGLQETQYF; j_gene: TRBJ2-5; d_gene: -; abundance: -; v_gene: TRBV11-2
CDR3nt: TGTGCCAGCAGGATACAGGGGGCAGGGGCCCTCCACTTT; CDR3aa: CASRIQGAGALHF; j_gene: TRBJ1-6; d_gene: TRBD1; abundance: few; v_gene: TRBV28
CDR3nt: TGCAGTGGTAAGGACAGGGGCTACGAGCAGTACTTC; CDR3aa: CSGKDRGYEQYF; j_gene: TRBJ2-7; d_gene: TRBD1; abundance: -; v_gene: TRBV29-1
CDR3nt: TGTGCCAGCAGCCCGGGCGGGGGAGGAAATGACTATGGCTACACCTTC; CDR3aa: CASSPGGGGNDYGYTF; j_gene: TRBJ1-2; d_gene: -; abundance: -; v_gene: TRBV7-9
CDR3nt: TGCAGCGTTGAGAGTCAGTCCGGGGGAGGTTATGGCTACACCTTC; CDR3aa: CSVESQSGGGYGYTF; j_gene: TRBJ1-2; d_gene: -; abundance: -; v_gene: TRBV29-1
CDR3nt: TGTGCCAGCAGTTACTTCCAGGGGGGACCTCAAGAGACCCAGTACTTC; CDR3aa: CASSYFQGGPQETQYF; j_gene: TRBJ2-5; d_gene: -; abundance: -; v_gene: TRBV6-5
CDR3nt: TGCGCCAGCAGCCAATTCGGGACTAGTGGCACCGGGGAGCTGTTTTTT; CDR3aa: CASSQFGTSGTGELFF; j_gene: TRBJ2-2; d_gene: TRBD2; abundance: -; v_gene: TRBV4-1
CDR3nt: TGTGCCACCAAGGGTTACAGAGGGCAAAAGTATTTT; CDR3aa: CATKGYRGQKYF; j_gene: TRBJ2-3; d_gene: -; abundance: -; v_gene: TRBV15
CDR3nt: TGCGCCAGCAGCCAAGGGAGCGGAGGAGCCTACGAGCAGTACTTC; CDR3aa: CASSQGSGGAYEQYF; j_gene: TRBJ2-7; d_gene: -; abundance: -; v_gene: TRBV4-3
CDR3nt: TGTGCCTGGACCGGACAGGGCGTTGCAGAGACCCAGTACTTC; CDR3aa: CAWTGQGVAETQYF; j_gene: TRBJ2-5; d_gene: TRBD1; abundance: -; v_gene: TRBV30
CDR3nt: TGCGCCAGCAGCTTGGCCGGAGGACGGGGCGGGGAGCTGTTTTTT; CDR3aa: CASSLAGGRGGELFF; j_gene: TRBJ2-2; d_gene: -; abundance: -; v_gene: TRBV5-1
CDR3nt: TGTGCCAGCAGTAGCGACCCCGGACAGGGGGGGGATGGCTACACCTTC; CDR3aa: CASSSDPGQGGDGYTF; j_gene: TRBJ1-2; d_gene: TRBD1; abundance: -; v_gene: TRBV6-6
CDR3nt: TGTGCCAGCAGTAGGGACAGGGCGGGCTATGGCTACACCTTC; CDR3aa: CASSRDRAGYGYTF; j_gene: TRBJ1-2; d_gene: TRBD1; abundance: few; v_gene: TRBV6-4
CDR3nt: TGTGCCATCAGTGGACAGGGGGTATCCAACGAGCAGTACTTC; CDR3aa: CAISGQGVSNEQYF; j_gene: TRBJ2-7; d_gene: TRBD1; abundance: -; v_gene: TRBV10-3
CDR3nt: TGTGCCTGGACCAGGACAGTCGGGGAGCTGTTTTTT; CDR3aa: CAWTRTVGELFF; j_gene: TRBJ2-2; d_gene: -; abundance: few; v_gene: TRBV30
CDR3nt: TGTGCCACCAGCAGAGATAGAGGTGGGCAGGGGGCAACAGATACGCAGTATTTT; CDR3aa: CATSRDRGGQGATDTQYF; j_gene: TRBJ2-3; d_gene: TRBD1; abundance: -; v_gene: TRBV15
CDR3nt: TGTGCCAGTAGTACGACCTACCTACAGGGGTACACTGAAGCTTTCTTT; CDR3aa: CASSTTYLQGYTEAFF; j_gene: TRBJ1-1; d_gene: TRBD1; abundance: -; v_gene: TRBV19
CDR3nt: TGTGCCAGTAGTATCGGACAGGCTTCCTACAATGAGCAGTTCTTC; CDR3aa: CASSIGQASYNEQFF; j_gene: TRBJ2-1; d_gene: TRBD1; abundance: -; v_gene: TRBV19
CDR3nt: TGCGCCAGCCGGGGATGGGAGACCCAGTACTTC; CDR3aa: CASRGWETQYF; j_gene: TRBJ2-5; d_gene: -; abundance: -; v_gene: TRBV10-2
CDR3nt: TGTGCCAGCAGTCGAGGACAGGGTATATGGGATGGCTACACCTTC; CDR3aa: CASSRGQGIWDGYTF; j_gene: TRBJ1-2; d_gene: TRBD1; abundance: -; v_gene: TRBV27
CDR3nt: TGCGCCAGCAGCCAAGTGATAAGGGGGCGCGATGAAAAACTGTTTTTT; CDR3aa: CASSQVIRGRDEKLFF; j_gene: TRBJ1-4; d_gene: TRBD1; abundance: -; v_gene: TRBV4-3
CDR3nt: TGTGCCAGCAGAGAGGCGGGGGGCGCAAGGACCTACGAGCAGTACTTC; CDR3aa: CASREAGGARTYEQYF; j_gene: TRBJ2-7; d_gene: TRBD2; abundance: once; v_gene: TRBV13
CDR3nt: TGTGCCAGCAGTTTTGTCGGGATAGCGGGAGAGAACTACAATGAGCAGTTCTTC; CDR3aa: CASSFVGIAGENYNEQFF; j_gene: TRBJ2-1; d_gene: TRBD2; abundance: -; v_gene: TRBV27
CDR3nt: TGTGCCAGCAGCCGCAGGGGGGCGATGGAGACCCAGTACTTC; CDR3aa: CASSRRGAMETQYF; j_gene: TRBJ2-5; d_gene: -; abundance: -; v_gene: TRBV14
CDR3nt: TGTGCCAGTAGTTACGGGACTAGCGGGAGTGAGACCCAGTACTTC; CDR3aa: CASSYGTSGSETQYF; j_gene: TRBJ2-5; d_gene: TRBD2; abundance: -; v_gene: TRBV19
CDR3nt: TGTGCCAGCACGGGACAGTCCATAAACTATGGCTACACCTTC; CDR3aa: CASTGQSINYGYTF; j_gene: TRBJ1-2; d_gene: TRBD1; abundance: -; v_gene: TRBV2
CDR3nt: TGTGCCAGCAGCCAAGAACTCGGGACTAGCTATGAGCAGTTCTTC; CDR3aa: CASSQELGTSYEQFF; j_gene: TRBJ2-1; d_gene: TRBD2; abundance: -; v_gene: TRBV4-2
CDR3nt: TGTGCCAGCAGCAAGACTAGCGGGGGGGCTCCTATGTACGAGCAGTACTTC; CDR3aa: CASSKTSGGAPMYEQYF; j_gene: TRBJ2-7; d_gene: TRBD2; abundance: once; v_gene: TRBV7-2
CDR3nt: TGTGCCTGGAGTGTAGTGGCTTCCTATGGCTACACCTTC; CDR3aa: CAWSVVASYGYTF; j_gene: TRBJ1-2; d_gene: -; abundance: -; v_gene: TRBV30
CDR3nt: TGCGCCAGCAGCTTACAGGGTTTTGATCAGCCCCAGCATTTT; CDR3aa: CASSLQGFDQPQHF; j_gene: TRBJ1-5; d_gene: -; abundance: -; v_gene: TRBV5-1
CDR3nt: TGTGCCAGCAGTTTTAGGACAGTGGGATGGGGTGGCTACACCTTC; CDR3aa: CASSFRTVGWGGYTF; j_gene: TRBJ1-2; d_gene: -; abundance: -; v_gene: TRBV28
CDR3nt: TGTGCCAGCAGTCTTCGGGACAGCCACAATGAGCAGTTCTTC; CDR3aa: CASSLRDSHNEQFF; j_gene: TRBJ2-1; d_gene: TRBD1; abundance: few; v_gene: TRBV27
CDR3nt: TGTGCCTGGGGACAGGGTCTAAGTCAGCCCCAGCATTTT; CDR3aa: CAWGQGLSQPQHF; j_gene: TRBJ1-5; d_gene: TRBD1; abundance: -; v_gene: TRBV30
CDR3nt: TGTGCCAGCAGTGGGGAGGGTCCGTCGATCTTC; CDR3aa: CASSGEGPSIF; j_gene: TRBJ2-1; d_gene: TRBD2; abundance: -; v_gene: TRBV2
CDR3nt: TGTGCCAGCTCACCAATGACAGGGGAAGGGGTCACTGAAGCTTTCTTT; CDR3aa: CASSPMTGEGVTEAFF; j_gene: TRBJ1-1; d_gene: TRBD1; abundance: -; v_gene: TRBV18
CDR3nt: TGTGCCAGCAGCCCGCGGCCGGTGAACACTGAAGCTTTCTTT; CDR3aa: CASSPRPVNTEAFF; j_gene: TRBJ1-1; d_gene: -; abundance: once; v_gene: TRBV6-6